The rows below give T cell receptor beta chains drawn from one sample of a study of identical twins. TCRdb re-derived calls from the 5' RACE reads in MiXCR, one entry per CDR3 protein. The data show a few hundred thousand distinct CDR3 sequences, about 18% seen once. Sequenced material: naive T cells sorted from blood. These receptor sequences come from a man aged 50 to 60 in good health. Each CDR3 is given with its conserved first and last residue.

V gene	CDR3 length	J gene	CDR3 protein
TRBV20-1	12	TRBJ2-1	CSAKHPHGEQFF
TRBV27	14	TRBJ2-7	CASRRQITSYEQYF
TRBV9	17	TRBJ2-1	CASSVQMGGVRNNEQFF
TRBV11-2	17	TRBJ2-5	CASSLVAGRTYQETQYF
TRBV20-1	11	TRBJ1-1	CSARVNTEAFF
TRBV14	12	TRBJ2-7	CASSQDKGEQYF
TRBV29-1	15	TRBJ2-1	CSVEHGGQGSNEQFF
TRBV10-3	15	TRBJ2-3	CAIRAGPKITDTQYF
TRBV5-1	14	TRBJ2-3	CASTGATSTDTQYF
TRBV29-1	13	TRBJ2-7	CSVATGVRYEQYF
TRBV7-2	12	TRBJ2-3	CAVQPFTDTQYF
TRBV9	13	TRBJ2-7	CASSVAQDDEQYF
TRBV5-1	15	TRBJ1-1	CASSLGQVSGTEAFF
TRBV7-2	15	TRBJ1-4	CASSLVREQNEKLFF
TRBV11-1	18	TRBJ2-1	CASSPRQALMGSYNEQFF
TRBV2	13	TRBJ2-7	CASSEVGLYEQYF
TRBV19	15	TRBJ2-5	CASSMGLGGRQTQYF
TRBV5-1	14	TRBJ1-4	CASSALIGTKELFF
TRBV20-1	15	TRBJ2-1	CSASFRQGSYNEQFF
TRBV28	15	TRBJ2-1	CASRGGGQENNEQFF
TRBV15	15	TRBJ2-7	CATSRAGQGASEQYF
TRBV5-1	12	TRBJ2-1	CASSLGLDEQFF
TRBV12-3/TRBV12-4	15	TRBJ2-2	CASSFSGRAGGELFF
TRBV6-2/TRBV6-3	16	TRBJ2-1	CASSYFIAGGHNEQFF
TRBV4-3	15	TRBJ2-7	CASSQESGRISEQYF
TRBV9	18	TRBJ2-1	CASSDPRTGYAQYNEQFF
TRBV27	15	TRBJ2-7	CASRREDRSAGEQYF
TRBV6-2/TRBV6-3	16	TRBJ1-4	CASSYSTGQGQGKLFF
TRBV4-3	16	TRBJ2-3	CASSQEGDTGTDTQYF
TRBV4-3	15	TRBJ2-2	CASSQFRGGTGELFF
TRBV10-3	13	TRBJ1-1	CATRPVGNTEAFF
TRBV29-1	13	TRBJ2-1	CSVGQGVWNEQFF
TRBV4-1	16	TRBJ1-1	CASSQVAGPLNTEAFF
TRBV20-1	15	TRBJ2-1	CSARGASGALGEQFF
TRBV12-3/TRBV12-4	11	TRBJ2-1	CASSFRGEQFF
TRBV6-1	13	TRBJ1-2	CASSEAVGYGYTF
TRBV7-2	15	TRBJ2-2	CASSSSGRGTGELFF
TRBV20-1	15	TRBJ2-7	CSARDPPGGTYEQYF
TRBV7-2	15	TRBJ2-5	CASSYLAGHQETQYF
TRBV18	13	TRBJ2-7	CASSYGAGVEQYF
TRBV20-1	15	TRBJ2-7	CSARDPPRGIYEQYF
TRBV12-3/TRBV12-4	14	TRBJ2-1	CASSTSSSYNEQFF
TRBV28	16	TRBJ2-7	CASSPGTTSGTSEQYF
TRBV5-1	14	TRBJ1-2	CASSLMTENYGYTF
TRBV7-3	14	TRBJ1-6	CASSPQGYNSPLHF
TRBV12-3/TRBV12-4	15	TRBJ1-4	CASSLAATQNEKLFF
TRBV20-1	15	TRBJ1-5	CSARDGFRVNQPQHF
TRBV6-2/TRBV6-3	17	TRBJ2-3	CASSRPGRGASTDTQYF
TRBV20-1	15	TRBJ2-7	CSASVTPDRAYEQYF
TRBV10-3	13	TRBJ2-7	CAITPDVRAEQYF
TRBV6-1	18	TRBJ1-3	CASSRLISRGNSGNTIYF
TRBV3-1	16	TRBJ2-2	CASSPTLRSHTGELFF
TRBV7-2	13	TRBJ2-1	CASSLPGLSEQFF
TRBV28	15	TRBJ2-7	CARPSSGQGIYEQYF
TRBV20-1	12	TRBJ2-5	CSARGLPETQYF
TRBV29-1	12	TRBJ2-7	CSVRQDSYEQYF
TRBV4-3	15	TRBJ1-6	CASSQDRLAGRPLHF
TRBV5-6	16	TRBJ1-2	CASSPQRTGEVLRYTF
TRBV7-2	12	TRBJ2-7	CASSLAGFEQYF
TRBV12-3/TRBV12-4	15	TRBJ2-2	CASGGGMGVAGELFF